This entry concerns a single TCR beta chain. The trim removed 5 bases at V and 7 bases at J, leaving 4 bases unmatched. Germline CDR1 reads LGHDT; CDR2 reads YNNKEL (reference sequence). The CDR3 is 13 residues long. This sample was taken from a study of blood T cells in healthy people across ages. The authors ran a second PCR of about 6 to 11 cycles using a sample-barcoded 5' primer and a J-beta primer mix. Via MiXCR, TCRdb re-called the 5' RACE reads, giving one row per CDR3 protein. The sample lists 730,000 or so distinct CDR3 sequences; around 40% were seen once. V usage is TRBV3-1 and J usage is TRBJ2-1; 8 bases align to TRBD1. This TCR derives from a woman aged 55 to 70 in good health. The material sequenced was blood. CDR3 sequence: CASSDRGGNEQFF. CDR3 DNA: TGTGCCAGCAGCGACAGGGGAGGTAATGAGCAGTTCTTC.